This paragraph covers one T cell receptor (beta chain) sequence. Per the germline V gene, CDR1 is LNHDA and CDR2 is SQIVND (reference sequence). This CDR3 comprises 14 residues. Trimming left V 2 bases short and J 0 bases short, with 7 bases between. Generated by immunoSEQ multiplex PCR, the TCRdb table keeps only in-frame clones and is missing some. The repertoire holds 99,000 or so clones, with around 90% as singletons. Time point specified: baseline, week 1 (first vaccination visit). Treatment: pre-vaccination baseline after standard-of-care therapy. The donors had new WHO grade 3 or 4 astrocytomas; these were IDH1-mutant and ATRX-lost. These data are taken from a study of a mutant IDH1 vaccine in newly diagnosed glioma.

This TCR was sampled from a woman aged 50 to 60 with glioma. J is TRBJ1-2 and V is TRBV19; TRBD1 is a possible D gene (6 bases). Material: PBMCs, obtained from a glioma patient treated with radiotherapy, temozolomide or both. The CDR3 spells CASSIRTANYGYTF. CDR3 DNA: TGTGCCAGTAGTATAAGGACAGCTAACTATGGCTACACCTTC.